This record concerns one T cell receptor (beta chain) sequence. The antigen it binds to is not known. No much larger clone exists at a distance of one base, and base qualities are not known. Libraries were constructed by the immunoSEQ multiplex PCR assay. TCRdb mirrors the immuneACCESS table, restricted to in-frame sequences. Some clones are absent from its copies; in checked studies, under half trace to an unresolved V gene, and the reason for the others is unknown. The table for this sample lists about 170,000 clones; 91% of them were counted only once. 1.5% of the sample is in the top ten clones. This sample is part of a study of control samples from healthy donors and cancer patients (dated by TCRdb to the early 2020s). V was cut back by 0 bases and J by 1 base, leaving a gap of 5 bases between them. Taken from cysteine to phenylalanine, the CDR3 has 14 residues. The CDR3 DNA has 42 bases and is translated from base 1. CDR1 and CDR2, looked up from the germline V gene, are MRHNA and SNTAGT.

This receptor was obtained from a woman aged 25-40 years in good health. The V and J segments used are TRBV6-4 and TRBJ2-3, with no reliable assignment of the D segment. Sequencing used blood. The CDR3 has the sequence CASSDSSRTDTQYF. The bases read TGTGCCAGCAGTGACTCGTCTCGCACAGATACGCAGTATTTT.